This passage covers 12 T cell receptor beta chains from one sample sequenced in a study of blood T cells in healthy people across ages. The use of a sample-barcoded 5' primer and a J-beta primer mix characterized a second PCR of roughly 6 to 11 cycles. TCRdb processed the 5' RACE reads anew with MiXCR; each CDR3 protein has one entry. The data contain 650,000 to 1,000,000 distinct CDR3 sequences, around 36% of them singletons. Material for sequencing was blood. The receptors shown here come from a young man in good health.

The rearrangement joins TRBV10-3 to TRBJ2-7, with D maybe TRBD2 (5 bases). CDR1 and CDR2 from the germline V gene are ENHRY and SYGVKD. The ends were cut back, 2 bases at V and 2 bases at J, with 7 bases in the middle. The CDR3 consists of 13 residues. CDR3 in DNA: TGTGCCATCAGTGAGGCGGGCACCTACGAGCAGTACTTC. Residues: CAISEAGTYEQYF.

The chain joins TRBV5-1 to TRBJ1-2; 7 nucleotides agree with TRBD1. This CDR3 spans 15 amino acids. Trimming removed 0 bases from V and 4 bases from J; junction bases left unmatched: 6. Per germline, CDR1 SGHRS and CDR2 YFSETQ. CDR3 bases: TGCGCCAGCAGCTTGGGGGACAGAGCCTCCTATGGCTACACCTTC. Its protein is CASSLGDRASYGYTF.

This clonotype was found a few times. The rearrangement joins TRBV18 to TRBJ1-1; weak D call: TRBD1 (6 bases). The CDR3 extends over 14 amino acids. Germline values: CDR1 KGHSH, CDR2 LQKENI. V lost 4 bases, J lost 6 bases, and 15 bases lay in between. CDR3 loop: CASSQGVESAEAFF. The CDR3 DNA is TGTGCCAGCTCACAGGGGGTAGAATCCGCTGAAGCTTTCTTT.

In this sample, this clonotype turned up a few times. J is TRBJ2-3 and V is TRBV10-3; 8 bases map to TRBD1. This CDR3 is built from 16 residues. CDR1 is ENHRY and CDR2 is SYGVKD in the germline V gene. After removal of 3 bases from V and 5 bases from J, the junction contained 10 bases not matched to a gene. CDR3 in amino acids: CAISDGQGAALDTQYF. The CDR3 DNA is TGTGCCATCAGTGATGGGCAGGGGGCTGCGTTAGATACGCAGTATTTT.

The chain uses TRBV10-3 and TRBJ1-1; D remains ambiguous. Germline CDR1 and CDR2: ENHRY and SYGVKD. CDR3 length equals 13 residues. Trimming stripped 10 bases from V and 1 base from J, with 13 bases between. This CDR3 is CATVPVPNTEAFF. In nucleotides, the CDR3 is TGTGCCACCGTACCCGTACCGAACACTGAAGCTTTCTTT.

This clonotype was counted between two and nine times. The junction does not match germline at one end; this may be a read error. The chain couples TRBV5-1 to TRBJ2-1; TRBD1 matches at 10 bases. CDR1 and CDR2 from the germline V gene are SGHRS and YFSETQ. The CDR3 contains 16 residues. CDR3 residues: CASSLEAGTGVNGQFF. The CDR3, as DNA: TGCGCCAGCAGCTTGGAAGCCGGGACAGGGGTTAATGGGCAGTTCTTC.

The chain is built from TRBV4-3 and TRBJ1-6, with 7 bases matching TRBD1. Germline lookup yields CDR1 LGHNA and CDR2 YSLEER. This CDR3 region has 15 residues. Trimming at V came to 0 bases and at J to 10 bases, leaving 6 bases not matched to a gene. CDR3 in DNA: TGCGCCAGCAGCCAAGATACAGGGGTAGACTCACCCCTCCACTTT. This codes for CASSQDTGVDSPLHF.

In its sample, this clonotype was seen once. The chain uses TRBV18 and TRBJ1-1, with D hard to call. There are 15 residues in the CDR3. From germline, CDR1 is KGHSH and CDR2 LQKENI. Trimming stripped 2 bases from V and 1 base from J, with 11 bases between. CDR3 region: CASSPSSKGNTEAFF. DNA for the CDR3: TGTGCCAGCTCACCAAGTTCGAAGGGGAACACTGAAGCTTTCTTT. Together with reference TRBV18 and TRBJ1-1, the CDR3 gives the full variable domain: NAGVMQNPRHLVRRRGQEARLRCSPMKGHSHVYWYRQLPEEGLKFMVYLQKENIIDESGMPKERFSAEFPKEGPSILRIQQVVRGDSAAYFCASSPSSKGNTEAFFGQGTRLTVV.

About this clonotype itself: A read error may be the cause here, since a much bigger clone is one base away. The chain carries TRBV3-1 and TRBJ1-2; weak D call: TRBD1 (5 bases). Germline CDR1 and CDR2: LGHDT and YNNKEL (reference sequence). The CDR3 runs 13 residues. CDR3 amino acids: CASNQVAGSGYTF. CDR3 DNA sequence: TGTGCCAGCAACCAAGTGGCAGGGTCTGGCTACACCTTC.

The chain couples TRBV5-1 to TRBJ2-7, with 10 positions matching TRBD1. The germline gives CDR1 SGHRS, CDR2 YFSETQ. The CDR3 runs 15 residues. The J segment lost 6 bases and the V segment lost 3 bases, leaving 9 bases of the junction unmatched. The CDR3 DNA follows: TGCGCCAGCAGCTGGAGCGTGGACAGGGGGGGCGAGCAGTACTTC. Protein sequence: CASSWSVDRGGEQYF.

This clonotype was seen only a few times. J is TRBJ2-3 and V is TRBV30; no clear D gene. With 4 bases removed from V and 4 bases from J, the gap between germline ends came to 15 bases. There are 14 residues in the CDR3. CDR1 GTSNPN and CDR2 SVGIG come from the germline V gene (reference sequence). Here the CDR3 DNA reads TGTGCCTGGAACGCGGCCGGCGTGGCAGATACGCAGTATTTT. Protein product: CAWNAAGVADTQYF.

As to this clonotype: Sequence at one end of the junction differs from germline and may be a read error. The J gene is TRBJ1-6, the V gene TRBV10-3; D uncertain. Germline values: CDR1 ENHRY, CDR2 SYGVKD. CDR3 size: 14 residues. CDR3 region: CASQDLSGDSPPHF. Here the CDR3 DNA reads TGTGCCTCCCAGGACCTAAGTGGTGATTCACCCCCCCACTTT.